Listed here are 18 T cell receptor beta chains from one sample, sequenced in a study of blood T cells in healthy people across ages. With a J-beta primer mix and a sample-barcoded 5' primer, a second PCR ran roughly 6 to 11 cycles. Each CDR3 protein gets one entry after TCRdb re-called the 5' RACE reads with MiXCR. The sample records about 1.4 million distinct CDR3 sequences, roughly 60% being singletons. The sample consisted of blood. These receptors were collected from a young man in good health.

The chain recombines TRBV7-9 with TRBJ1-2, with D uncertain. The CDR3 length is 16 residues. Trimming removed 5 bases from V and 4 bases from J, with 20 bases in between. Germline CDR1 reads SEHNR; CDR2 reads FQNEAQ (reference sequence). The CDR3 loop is CASSPFGRLPTYGYTF. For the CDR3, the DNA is TGTGCCAGCAGCCCTTTCGGACGGCTACCTACCTATGGCTACACCTTC. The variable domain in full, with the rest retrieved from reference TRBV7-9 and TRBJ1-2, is DTGVSQNPRHKITKRGQNVTFRCDPISEHNRLYWYRQTLGQGPEFLTYFQNEAQLEKSRLLSDRFSAERPKGSFSTLEIQRTEQGDSAMYLCASSPFGRLPTYGYTFGSGTRLTVV.

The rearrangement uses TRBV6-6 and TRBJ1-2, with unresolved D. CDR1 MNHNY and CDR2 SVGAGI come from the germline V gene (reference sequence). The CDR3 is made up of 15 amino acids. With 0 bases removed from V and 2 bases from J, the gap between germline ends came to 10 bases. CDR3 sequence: CASSYSPLGNYGYTF. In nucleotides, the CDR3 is TGTGCCAGCAGTTACTCGCCTTTGGGGAACTATGGCTACACCTTC.

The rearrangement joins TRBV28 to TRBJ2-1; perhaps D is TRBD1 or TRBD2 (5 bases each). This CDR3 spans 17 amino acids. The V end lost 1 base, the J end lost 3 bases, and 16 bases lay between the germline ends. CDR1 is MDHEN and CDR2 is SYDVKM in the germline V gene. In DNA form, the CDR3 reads TGTGCCAGCAGTTTATCCTCCGGGACCCAGCTCTACAATGAGCAGTTCTTC. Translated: CASSLSSGTQLYNEQFF.

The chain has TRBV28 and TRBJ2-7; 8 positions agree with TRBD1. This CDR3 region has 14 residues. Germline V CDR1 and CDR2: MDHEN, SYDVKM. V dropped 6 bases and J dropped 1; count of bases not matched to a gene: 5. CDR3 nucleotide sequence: TGTGCCAGCAGGCTACAGGGGGTATCCTACGAGCAGTACTTC. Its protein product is CASRLQGVSYEQYF.

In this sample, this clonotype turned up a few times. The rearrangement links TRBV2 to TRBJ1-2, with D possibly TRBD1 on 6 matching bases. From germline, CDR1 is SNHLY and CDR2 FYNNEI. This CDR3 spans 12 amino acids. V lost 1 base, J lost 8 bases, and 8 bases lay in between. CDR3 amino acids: CASSEDRDGYTF. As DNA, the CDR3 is TGTGCCAGCAGTGAAGACAGGGACGGCTACACCTTC.

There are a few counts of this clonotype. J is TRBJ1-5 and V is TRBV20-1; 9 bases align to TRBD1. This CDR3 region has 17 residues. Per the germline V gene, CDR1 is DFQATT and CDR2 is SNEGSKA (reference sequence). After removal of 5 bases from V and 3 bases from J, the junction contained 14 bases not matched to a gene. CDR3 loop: CSALQKTGGNNNQPQHF. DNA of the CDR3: TGCAGTGCTCTTCAAAAGACAGGGGGGAATAACAATCAGCCCCAGCATTTT.

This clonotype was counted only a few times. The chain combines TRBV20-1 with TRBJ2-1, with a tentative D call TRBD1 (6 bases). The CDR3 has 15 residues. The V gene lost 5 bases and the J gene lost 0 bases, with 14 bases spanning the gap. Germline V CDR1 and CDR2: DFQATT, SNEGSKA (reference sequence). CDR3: CSADPTGSSYNEQFF. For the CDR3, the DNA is TGCAGTGCTGACCCTACAGGGAGCTCCTACAATGAGCAGTTCTTC.

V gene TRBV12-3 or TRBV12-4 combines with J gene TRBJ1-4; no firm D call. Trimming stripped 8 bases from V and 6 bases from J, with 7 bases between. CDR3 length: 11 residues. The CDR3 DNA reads TGTGCCAGCGGTTCTGATGAAAAACTGTTTTTT. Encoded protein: CASGSDEKLFF.

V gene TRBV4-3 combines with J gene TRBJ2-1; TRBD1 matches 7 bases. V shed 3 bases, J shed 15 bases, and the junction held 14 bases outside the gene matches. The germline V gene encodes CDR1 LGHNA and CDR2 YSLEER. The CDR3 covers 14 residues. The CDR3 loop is CASSHAGYTGVTFF. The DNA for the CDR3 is TGCGCCAGCAGCCACGCCGGATACACAGGGGTCACGTTCTTC.

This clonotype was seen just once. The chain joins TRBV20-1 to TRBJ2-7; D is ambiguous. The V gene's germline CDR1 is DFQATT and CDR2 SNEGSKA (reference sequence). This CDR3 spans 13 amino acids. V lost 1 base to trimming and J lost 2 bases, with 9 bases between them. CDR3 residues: CSARVGQAYEQYF. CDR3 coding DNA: TGCAGTGCTAGAGTAGGGCAGGCCTACGAGCAGTACTTC.

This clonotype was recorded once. The CDR3 DNA sequence: TGTGCCATCAGGGCGGGAGCCCGGAAAGATACGCAGTATTTT. Protein product: CAIRAGARKDTQYF. The J gene is TRBJ2-3, the V gene TRBV10-3, with 7 bases fitting TRBD2. The V gene end was trimmed by 6 bases and the J gene end by 5 bases; junction bases not matched to a gene: 8. There are 14 residues in the CDR3. The germline V gene has CDR1 ENHRY and CDR2 SYGVKD.

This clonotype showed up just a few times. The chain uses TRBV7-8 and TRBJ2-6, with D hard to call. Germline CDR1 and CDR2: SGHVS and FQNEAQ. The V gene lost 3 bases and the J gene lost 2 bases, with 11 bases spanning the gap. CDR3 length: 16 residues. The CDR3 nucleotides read TGTGCCAGCAGCTTGTTGATGATCGCTGGGGCCAACGTCCTGACTTTC. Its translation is CASSLLMIAGANVLTF.

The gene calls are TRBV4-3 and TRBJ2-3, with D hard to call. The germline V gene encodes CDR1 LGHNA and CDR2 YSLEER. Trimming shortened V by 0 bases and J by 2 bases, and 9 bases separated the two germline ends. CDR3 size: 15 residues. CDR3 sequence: CASSQDGRITDTQYF. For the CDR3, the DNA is TGCGCCAGCAGCCAAGATGGCCGGATCACAGATACGCAGTATTTT.

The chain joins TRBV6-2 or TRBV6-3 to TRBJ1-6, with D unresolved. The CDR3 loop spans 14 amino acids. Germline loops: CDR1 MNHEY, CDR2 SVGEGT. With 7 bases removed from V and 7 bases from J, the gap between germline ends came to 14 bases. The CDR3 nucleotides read TGTGCCAGCATCCAACAATCGGGGAATTCACCCCTCCACTTT. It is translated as CASIQQSGNSPLHF.

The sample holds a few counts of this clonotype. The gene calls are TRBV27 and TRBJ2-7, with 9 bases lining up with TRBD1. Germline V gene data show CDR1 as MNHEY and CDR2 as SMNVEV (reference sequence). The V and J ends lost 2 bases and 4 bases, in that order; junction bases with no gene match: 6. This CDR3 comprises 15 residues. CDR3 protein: CASSLSGTGRYEQYF. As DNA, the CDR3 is TGTGCCAGCAGTTTAAGTGGGACAGGGAGGTACGAGCAGTACTTC.

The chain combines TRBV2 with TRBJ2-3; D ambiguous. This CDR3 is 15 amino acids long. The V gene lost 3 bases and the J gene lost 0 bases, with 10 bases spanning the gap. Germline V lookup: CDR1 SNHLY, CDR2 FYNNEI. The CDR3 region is CASSDFKTSTDTQYF. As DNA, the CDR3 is TGTGCCAGCAGTGATTTCAAAACTAGCACAGATACGCAGTATTTT.

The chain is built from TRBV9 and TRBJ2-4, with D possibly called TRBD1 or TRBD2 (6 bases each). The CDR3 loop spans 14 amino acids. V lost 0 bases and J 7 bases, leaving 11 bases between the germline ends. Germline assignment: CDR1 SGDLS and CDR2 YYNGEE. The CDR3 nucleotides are TGTGCCAGCAGCGTAGGGGGGGCGATCAACATTCAGTACTTC. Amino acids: CASSVGGAINIQYF.

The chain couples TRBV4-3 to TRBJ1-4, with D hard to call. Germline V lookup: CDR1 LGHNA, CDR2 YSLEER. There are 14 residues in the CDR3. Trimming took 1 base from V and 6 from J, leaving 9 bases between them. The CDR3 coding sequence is TGCGCCAGCAGCCAAGCGGGCGCGGATGAAAAACTGTTTTTT. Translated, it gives CASSQAGADEKLFF.